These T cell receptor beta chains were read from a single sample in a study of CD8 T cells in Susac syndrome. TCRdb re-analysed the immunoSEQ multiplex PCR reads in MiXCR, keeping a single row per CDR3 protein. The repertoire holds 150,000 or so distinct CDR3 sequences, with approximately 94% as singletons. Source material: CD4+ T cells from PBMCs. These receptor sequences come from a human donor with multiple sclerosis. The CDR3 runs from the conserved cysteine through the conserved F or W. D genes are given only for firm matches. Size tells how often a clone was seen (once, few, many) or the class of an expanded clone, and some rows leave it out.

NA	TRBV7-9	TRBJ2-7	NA	CASSPNRESQQYF	TGTGCCAGCAGCCCAAACAGGGAGTCCCAGCAGTACTTC
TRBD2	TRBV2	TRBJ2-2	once	CASRLLGLAGNTGELFF	TGTGCCAGCAGGTTACTCGGACTAGCGGGAAACACCGGGGAGCTGTTTTTT
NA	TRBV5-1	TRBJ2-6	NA	CATNAWASAGANVLTF	TGCGCCACCAATGCCTGGGCCAGCGCTGGGGCCAACGTCCTGACTTTC
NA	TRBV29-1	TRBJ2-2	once	CSIWVRSERSGELFF	TGCAGCATCTGGGTTAGGTCGGAAAGGTCCGGGGAGCTGTTTTTT
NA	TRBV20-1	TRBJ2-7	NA	CSAEGRYEQYF	TGCAGTGCCGAGGGTCGCTACGAGCAGTACTTC
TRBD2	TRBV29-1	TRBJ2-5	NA	CSGARLAGDQTQYF	TGCAGCGGCGCTAGACTAGCGGGAGATCAGACCCAGTACTTC
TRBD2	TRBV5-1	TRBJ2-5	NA	CASSGGTSGRETQYF	TGCGCCAGCAGCGGCGGGACTAGCGGGAGAGAGACCCAGTACTTC
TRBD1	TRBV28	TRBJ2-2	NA	CASSFGGFGGQGNTGELFF	TGTGCCAGCAGTTTTGGGGGTTTTGGGGGACAGGGGAACACCGGGGAGCTGTTTTTT
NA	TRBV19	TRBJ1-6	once	CASSKRGLNSPLHF	TGTGCCAGTAGTAAGAGAGGTCTCAATTCACCCCTCCACTTT
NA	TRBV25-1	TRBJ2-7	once	CAPGSYEQYF	TGTGCCCCGGGCTCCTACGAGCAGTACTTC
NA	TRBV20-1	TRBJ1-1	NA	CSVLRENTEAFF	TGCAGTGTCCTTAGAGAGAACACTGAAGCTTTCTTT
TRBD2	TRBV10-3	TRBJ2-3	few	CATGVAGEDTQYF	TGTGCCACCGGGGTAGCGGGAGAAGATACGCAGTATTTT
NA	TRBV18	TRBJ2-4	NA	CASSPTGELAKNIQYF	TGTGCCAGCTCACCAACAGGAGAGCTAGCCAAAAACATTCAGTACTTC
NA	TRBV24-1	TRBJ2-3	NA	CATSEPTRDTQYF	TGTGCCACCAGTGAACCTACGCGGGATACGCAGTATTTT
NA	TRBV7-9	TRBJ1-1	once	CASSLTTVNTEAFF	TGTGCCAGCAGCTTAACTACAGTGAACACTGAAGCTTTCTTT
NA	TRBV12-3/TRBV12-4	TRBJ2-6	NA	CASSPTSGANVLTF	TGTGCCAGCAGTCCGACTTCTGGGGCCAACGTCCTGACTTTC
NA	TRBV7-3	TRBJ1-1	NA	CASSLTVGNTEAFF	TGTGCCAGCAGCTTAACGGTCGGGAACACTGAAGCTTTCTTT
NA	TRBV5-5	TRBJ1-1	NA	CASSLWGEVEAFF	TGTGCCAGCAGCTTGTGGGGGGAGGTTGAAGCTTTCTTT
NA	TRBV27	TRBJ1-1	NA	CASSFQDSTEAFF	TGTGCCAGCAGTTTCCAGGACTCCACTGAAGCTTTCTTT
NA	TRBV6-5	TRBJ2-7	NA	CASSDSVNPYEQYF	TGTGCCAGCAGCGACTCAGTCAACCCCTACGAGCAGTACTTC
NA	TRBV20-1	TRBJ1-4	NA	CSAIRGPSEKLFF	TGCAGTGCTATCCGGGGACCCTCTGAAAAACTGTTTTTT
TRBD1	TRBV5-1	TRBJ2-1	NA	CASSLAPGQGRDEQFF	TGCGCCAGCAGCTTGGCCCCGGGACAGGGTCGGGATGAGCAGTTCTTC
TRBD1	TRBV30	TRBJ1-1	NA	CAWRDRGRAEAFF	TGTGCCTGGAGAGACAGGGGGCGGGCTGAAGCTTTCTTT
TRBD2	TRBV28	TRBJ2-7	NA	CASSLSRTSLGSSYEQYF	TGTGCCAGCAGTTTAAGTAGGACTAGCTTAGGAAGCTCCTACGAGCAGTACTTC
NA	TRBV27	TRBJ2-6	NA	CASSLNSLFVLTF	TGTGCCAGCAGTTTAAATTCTCTTTTCGTCCTGACTTTC
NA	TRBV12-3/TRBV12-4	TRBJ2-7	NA	CASSFARLEQYF	TGTGCCAGCAGTTTTGCTAGACTCGAGCAGTACTTC
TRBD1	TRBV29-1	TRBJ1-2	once	CSGGDRVNYGYTF	TGCAGCGGGGGGGACAGGGTGAACTATGGCTACACCTTC
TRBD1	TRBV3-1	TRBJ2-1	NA	CASSQTPGQGAIEQFF	TGTGCCAGCAGCCAGACTCCGGGACAGGGGGCGATTGAGCAGTTCTTC
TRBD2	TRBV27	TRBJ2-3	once	CASSPLTSGFGNTQYF	TGTGCCAGCAGCCCCTTAACTAGCGGGTTCGGGAATACGCAGTATTTT
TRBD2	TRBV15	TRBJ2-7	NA	CATSKGLGYEQYF	TGTGCCACCAGCAAGGGACTAGGCTACGAGCAGTACTTC
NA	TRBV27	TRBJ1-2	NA	CASSPSPGGNYGYTF	TGTGCCAGCAGTCCATCTCCCGGCGGAAACTATGGCTACACCTTC
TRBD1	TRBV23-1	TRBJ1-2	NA	CASSQIFPGTGVFGYGYTF	TGCGCCAGCAGTCAAATTTTCCCCGGGACAGGGGTATTCGGTTATGGCTACACCTTC
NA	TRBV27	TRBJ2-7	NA	CASSPGYSSYEQYF	TGTGCCAGCAGCCCGGGATACAGCTCCTACGAGCAGTACTTC
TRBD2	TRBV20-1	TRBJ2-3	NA	CSASGTSGVSTDTQYF	TGCAGTGCTTCGGGGACTAGCGGGGTTAGCACAGATACGCAGTATTTT
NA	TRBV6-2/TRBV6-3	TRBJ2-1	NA	CSIGYNEQFF	TGTTCTATTGGCTACAATGAGCAGTTCTTC
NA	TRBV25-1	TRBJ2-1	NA	CASSEYGLAPYNEQFF	TGTGCCAGCAGTGAATATGGGCTAGCGCCCTACAATGAGCAGTTCTTC
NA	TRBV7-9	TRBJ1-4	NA	CASNPGGSNEKLFF	TGTGCCAGCAATCCCGGGGGGAGTAATGAAAAACTGTTTTTT
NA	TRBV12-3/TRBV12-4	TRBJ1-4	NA	CASSLINEKLFF	TGTGCCAGCAGTTTGATTAATGAAAAACTGTTTTTT
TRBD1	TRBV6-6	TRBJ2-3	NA	CASSTGQGNTDTQYF	TGTGCCAGCAGTACAGGACAGGGTAACACAGATACGCAGTATTTT
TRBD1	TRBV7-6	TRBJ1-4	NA	CASSLATGGLSEKLFF	TGTGCCAGCAGCTTAGCCACAGGGGGCCTGTCTGAAAAACTGTTTTTT
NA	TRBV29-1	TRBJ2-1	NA	CSVEDPRDSSYNEQFF	TGCAGCGTTGAAGACCCCAGGGATAGCTCCTACAATGAGCAGTTCTTC
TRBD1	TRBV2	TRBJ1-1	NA	CASSRGTEEAFF	TGTGCCAGCAGCCGTGGGACAGAGGAAGCTTTCTTT
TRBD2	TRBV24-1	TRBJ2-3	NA	CATSGLAGGDTQYF	TGTGCCACCAGTGGACTAGCGGGGGGAGATACGCAGTATTTT
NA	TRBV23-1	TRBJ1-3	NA	CASSQSGESGNTIYF	TGCGCCAGCAGTCAATCGGGCGAGTCTGGAAACACCATATATTTT